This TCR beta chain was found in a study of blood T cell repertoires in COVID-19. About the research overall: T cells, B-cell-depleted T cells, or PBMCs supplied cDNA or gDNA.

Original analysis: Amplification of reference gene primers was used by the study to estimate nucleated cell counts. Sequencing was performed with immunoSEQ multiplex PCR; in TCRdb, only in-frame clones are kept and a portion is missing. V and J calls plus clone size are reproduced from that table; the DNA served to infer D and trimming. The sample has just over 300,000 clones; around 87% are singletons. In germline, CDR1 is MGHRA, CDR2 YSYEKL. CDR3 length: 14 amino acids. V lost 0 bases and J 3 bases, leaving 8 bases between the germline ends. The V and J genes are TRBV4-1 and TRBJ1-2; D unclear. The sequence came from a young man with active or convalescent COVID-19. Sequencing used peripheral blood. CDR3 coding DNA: TGCGCCAGCAGCCAAGATGGGCAGGACTATGGCTACACCTTC. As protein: CASSQDGQDYGYTF.